A single sample is the source of the 29 T cell receptor beta chains below, sequenced in a study of shared clonotypes between healthy human individuals. Sequencing was performed with immunoSEQ multiplex PCR; in TCRdb, only in-frame clones are kept and a portion is missing. The table lists hundreds of thousands of clones, roughly 83% of them singletons. Sequenced sample: PBMCs. These receptors all come from a woman aged 40-49 years in good health. Some clones in this sample may be carry-over from other donors' samples.

Only one count was recorded for this clone. The rearrangement joins TRBV28 to TRBJ1-1; D gene uncertain. Germline CDR1 MDHEN, CDR2 SYDVKM. The CDR3 covers 15 residues. V was pared by 3 bases and J by 1 base, with 12 bases between. The CDR3 here is CASSFGDIRNTEAFF. The CDR3 DNA is TGTGCCAGCAGTTTTGGTGACATAAGGAACACTGAAGCTTTCTTT.

The chain links TRBV10-3 to TRBJ2-3; TRBD2 matches 15 bases. Germline CDR1 is ENHRY and CDR2 is SYGVKD. The CDR3 is 17 residues long. J was trimmed by 6 bases and V by 0 bases; bases with no gene match: 4. As DNA, the CDR3 is TGTGCCATCAGTGAGTCGGGGACTAGCGGGAGGCGGGATACGCAGTATTTT. Its protein is CAISESGTSGRRDTQYF.

V and J are TRBV30 and TRBJ2-5; D not certain. The CDR3 is 11 residues long. V gave up 2 bases and J gave up 7 bases, with 8 bases separating them. Germline loops: CDR1 GTSNPN, CDR2 SVGIG (reference sequence). The CDR3, as DNA: TGTGCCTGGAGTCTATTGGCGACCCAGTACTTC. It codes for CAWSLLATQYF.

The chain recombines TRBV7-6 with TRBJ2-3; no clear D gene. With 3 bases removed from V and 4 bases from J, the gap between germline ends came to 2 bases. Per the germline V gene, CDR1 is SGHVS and CDR2 is FNYEAQ. This CDR3 has 11 residues. The CDR3 sequence: CASSLSDTQYF. The CDR3 DNA is TGTGCCAGCAGCTTGTCAGATACGCAGTATTTT.

The chain couples TRBV6-1 to TRBJ2-5; no firm D call. In germline, CDR1 is MNHNS, CDR2 SASEGT. Trimming pared 6 bases from V and 5 bases from J, leaving 16 bases between. The length of the CDR3 is 14 residues. In nucleotides, the CDR3 is TGTGCCAGCAGCGGAACTGGGAAGTACGAGACCCAGTACTTC. It encodes CASSGTGKYETQYF.

The chain is built from TRBV27 and TRBJ2-3, with TRBD2 matching 8 bases. The CDR3 extends over 14 amino acids. The V gene's germline CDR1 is MNHEY and CDR2 SMNVEV (reference sequence). J was trimmed by 1 base and V by 7 bases; bases with no gene match: 4. CDR3 loop: CASKLAGRTDTQYF. DNA of the CDR3: TGTGCCAGCAAGCTAGCGGGTCGCACAGATACGCAGTATTTT.

This clone was detected once. The chain carries TRBV28 and TRBJ2-4; D may be TRBD1 (6 bases). Germline loops: CDR1 MDHEN, CDR2 SYDVKM. The CDR3 is 15 residues long. V lost 3 bases and J 0 bases, leaving 9 bases between the germline ends. CDR3 DNA: TGTGCCAGCAGTTTCAGGGGTCTAGCCAAAAACATTCAGTACTTC. Residues: CASSFRGLAKNIQYF.

This sequence joins TRBV7-2 and TRBJ2-7, with TRBD1 identical over 7 bases. Losses at the gene ends were 5 bases for V and 0 bases for J; bases not matched to a gene: 7. The CDR3 consists of 15 residues. Looked up from germline, CDR1 is SGHTA and CDR2 is FQGNSA. The CDR3 bases are TGTGCCAGCAGCGGAACCGACAGGGTCTCCTACGAGCAGTACTTC. This gives the protein CASSGTDRVSYEQYF.

V is TRBV2 and J is TRBJ2-3, with a weak D call TRBD2 (5 bases). V was shortened by 0 bases and J by 6 bases, with 10 bases between the two germline ends. Per germline, CDR1 SNHLY and CDR2 FYNNEI. This CDR3 has 14 residues. The CDR3 sequence: CASSEAVSSDTQYF. DNA for the CDR3: TGTGCCAGCAGTGAAGCGGTCTCTAGCGATACGCAGTATTTT.

This clone came up a few times. The chain joins TRBV2 to TRBJ1-2, with D perhaps TRBD1 (5 bases). Trimming removed 7 bases at V and 4 bases at J, with 22 bases between. The V gene's germline CDR1 is SNHLY and CDR2 FYNNEI. There are 16 residues in the CDR3. DNA for the CDR3: TGTGCCAGCACCACCAGGTGGGTGCTAGGGGCCTATGGCTACACCTTC. This translates into CASTTRWVLGAYGYTF.

Ten or more counts support this clone. The chain links TRBV9 to TRBJ1-4; D is unresolved. This CDR3 contains 13 residues. CDR1 and CDR2 (germline): SGDLS, YYNGEE. Between the trimmed V and J ends, which lost 0 bases and 6 bases, there was a span of 6 bases. In nucleotides, the CDR3 is TGTGCCAGCAGCGTAGGGCAGCATGAAAAACTGTTTTTT. Translating it yields CASSVGQHEKLFF.

Only one count was recorded for this clone. The chain employs TRBV6-5 and TRBJ1-5, with 7 bases lining up with TRBD1. The CDR3 sequence is 15 residues long. Germline loops: CDR1 MNHEY, CDR2 SVGAGI. V lost 6 bases, J lost 1 base, and 6 bases stayed unmatched. The CDR3 DNA reads as TGTGCCAGCAGCCCGGCGGGACAGAGCAATCAGCCCCAGCATTTT. Protein product: CASSPAGQSNQPQHF.

J is TRBJ2-6 and V is TRBV7-8; D is undetermined. Germline CDR1 and CDR2: SGHVS and FQNEAQ. The CDR3 contains 17 residues. V lost 0 bases and J 0 bases, leaving 9 bases between the germline ends. The CDR3 DNA sequence: TGTGCCAGCAGCTTAGCGGGCCACAGCTCTGGGGCCAACGTCCTGACTTTC. As protein: CASSLAGHSSGANVLTF.

V is TRBV27 and J is TRBJ1-2; possible D gene TRBD1, 6 bases. The V end was cut by 6 bases, the J end by 7 bases, with 24 bases between. Germline CDR1 is MNHEY and CDR2 is SMNVEV (reference sequence). The CDR3 extends over 16 amino acids. CDR3 sequence reads: CASSHRDPTSSVGYTF. CDR3 nucleotides: TGTGCCAGCAGCCACAGGGACCCTACCTCGTCGGTTGGCTACACCTTC.

The chain employs TRBV2 and TRBJ1-1; D is perhaps TRBD1 (6 bases). Germline V lookup: CDR1 SNHLY, CDR2 FYNNEI. Trimming pared 10 bases from V and 7 bases from J, leaving 16 bases between. The CDR3 runs 12 residues. CDR3 coding DNA: TGTGCCAAGCGGAGGGGGGGGATTGAAGCTTTCTTT. Translating it yields CAKRRGGIEAFF.

As DNA, the CDR3 is TGCGCCAGCAGCCAACGACAGGGGAAGGTCCCAGAAGCTTTCTTT. Translated: CASSQRQGKVPEAFF. The V gene is TRBV4-1, the J gene TRBJ1-1; 8 nucleotides match TRBD1. Germline V lookup: CDR1 MGHRA, CDR2 YSYEKL. This CDR3 has 15 amino acids. V was pared by 2 bases and J by 8 bases, with 10 bases of the junction left unmatched.

This clone was counted a few times. This chain joins TRBV9 and TRBJ1-1, with D possibly matching TRBD1 (5 bases). V lost 4 bases, J lost 1 base, and 14 bases lay in between. The germline V gene has CDR1 SGDLS and CDR2 YYNGEE. This CDR3 comprises 15 residues. The CDR3 protein is CASSTRVGSNTEAFF. In DNA, the CDR3 is TGTGCCAGCAGCACCAGGGTAGGGTCGAACACTGAAGCTTTCTTT. The variable domain in full, with the rest retrieved from reference TRBV9 and TRBJ1-1, is DSGVTQTPKHLITATGQRVTLRCSPRSGDLSVYWYQQSLDQGLQFLIQYYNGEERAKGNILERFSAQQFPDLHSELNLSSLELGDSALYFCASSTRVGSNTEAFFGQGTRLTVV.

CDR3 nucleotides: TGTGCCTCCCGCGGAGACAGGGATGTCCACGAGCAGTACTTC. Encoded protein: CASRGDRDVHEQYF. The chain links TRBV28 to TRBJ2-7; TRBD1 matches at 7 bases. With V trimmed by 11 bases and J by 5 bases, 15 bases remained unmatched. Germline CDR1 and CDR2: MDHEN and SYDVKM. The CDR3 contains 14 residues.

The genes are TRBV7-2 and TRBJ2-7, with a possible D match to TRBD1 (6 bases). CDR1 SGHTA and CDR2 FQGNSA come from the germline V gene. V was clipped by 4 bases and J by 7 bases, with 20 bases between them. The CDR3 length is 15 residues. CDR3 DNA: TGTGCCAGCAGCTCCGGGCCGGGACAATATGGGGAGCAGTACTTC. Encoded protein: CASSSGPGQYGEQYF. Using reference TRBV7-2 and TRBJ2-7 for the parts outside the CDR3, the full variable domain is GAGVSQSPSNKVTEKGKDVELRCDPISGHTALYWYRQSLGQGLEFLIYFQGNSAPDKSGLPSDRFSAERTGGSVSTLTIQRTQQEDSAVYLCASSSGPGQYGEQYFGPGTRLTVT.

This clone occurred once. The V gene is TRBV5-8, the J gene TRBJ2-7; possible D gene TRBD1, 5 bases. This CDR3 comprises 15 residues. V was trimmed by 4 bases and J by 0 bases, leaving 14 bases between them. CDR1 and CDR2 from the germline V gene are SGHTS and YDEGEE. The chain's CDR3 is CASSERQRSSYEQYF. As DNA, the CDR3 is TGTGCCAGCAGCGAGAGACAGAGGAGCTCCTACGAGCAGTACTTC.

This clone was detected only a few times. This chain links TRBV5-4 with TRBJ2-3; 7 nucleotides match TRBD1. The CDR3 extends over 15 amino acids. Trimming at V came to 3 bases and at J to 2 bases, leaving 6 bases not matched to a gene. CDR1 is SGHNT, CDR2 YYREEE, per germline (reference sequence). CDR3: CASSSRTGVTDTQYF. The CDR3 region has the DNA TGTGCCAGCAGCTCGCGGACAGGAGTCACAGATACGCAGTATTTT.

This clone was seen just once. V gene TRBV7-2 combines with J gene TRBJ2-7; maybe TRBD1 (6 bases). CDR1 is SGHTA, CDR2 FQGNSA, per germline. Trimming left V 5 bases short and J 2 bases short, with 10 bases between. The CDR3 spans 13 residues. CDR3 sequence reads: CASSLRDTYEQYF. Here the CDR3 DNA reads TGTGCCAGCAGCCTCCGGGACACCTACGAGCAGTACTTC.

The chain links TRBV7-9 to TRBJ2-5; D might be TRBD2 (5 bases). This CDR3 has 13 amino acids. V lost 1 base, J lost 4 bases, and 7 bases lay in between. CDR1 SEHNR and CDR2 FQNEAQ come from the germline V gene (reference sequence). CDR3 in DNA: TGTGCCAGCAGCTTAGGAAGCGGAGAGACCCAGTACTTC. Translation gives CASSLGSGETQYF.

This chain links TRBV5-4 with TRBJ2-3, with 11 bases fitting TRBD2. Germline CDR1 is SGHNT and CDR2 is YYREEE (reference sequence). The J segment lost 2 bases and the V segment lost 4 bases, leaving 3 bases of the junction unmatched. The CDR3 is 15 residues long. In DNA form, the CDR3 reads TGTGCCAGCAGCCTGGGACTAGCGGACACAGATACGCAGTATTTT. Translating gives CASSLGLADTDTQYF.

This clone was seen a single time. The V gene is TRBV7-3, the J gene TRBJ1-1; D remains ambiguous. Germline loops: CDR1 SGHTA, CDR2 FQGTGA. Trimming left V 0 bases short and J 4 bases short, with 15 bases between. This CDR3 contains 16 residues. The CDR3 bases are TGTGCCAGCAGCTTAACACCGGTGCTCCCAGGCACTGAAGCTTTCTTT. It encodes CASSLTPVLPGTEAFF.

This chain uses TRBV11-3 with TRBJ1-1; no firm D call. V lost 0 bases and J 5 bases, leaving 7 bases between the germline ends. The V gene's germline CDR1 is SGHNT and CDR2 YENEEA. The CDR3 extends over 13 amino acids. CDR3 in DNA: TGTGCCAGCAGCTTAGAGGGATGGACTGAAGCTTTCTTT. Its translation is CASSLEGWTEAFF.

The gene calls are TRBV5-4 and TRBJ1-6; 7 bases are a match to TRBD1. CDR3 length: 15 amino acids. V lost 3 bases and J lost 6; bases outside the gene matches: 6. CDR1 is SGHNT and CDR2 is YYREEE in the germline V gene (reference sequence). Here the CDR3 DNA reads TGTGCCAGCAGCTCATCGGGACAGACTAATTCACCCCTCCACTTT. This gives the protein CASSSSGQTNSPLHF. The whole variable domain, remainder taken from reference TRBV5-4 and TRBJ1-6, is ETGVTQSPTHLIKTRGQQVTLRCSSQSGHNTVSWYQQALGQGPQFIFQYYREEENGRGNFPPRFSGLQFPNYSSELNVNALELDDSALYLCASSSSGQTNSPLHFGNGTRLTVT.

For this clone: The sample carries other DNA sequences with the same CDR3. The chain has TRBV2 and TRBJ2-2; weak D call: TRBD1 (6 bases). The length of the CDR3 is 14 residues. The germline CDR1 and CDR2 sequences are SNHLY and FYNNEI. The ends were cut back, 6 bases at V and 0 bases at J, with 8 bases in the middle. CDR3 nucleotides: TGTGCCAGCAGACAGGGCGCGAACACCGGGGAGCTGTTTTTT. It translates to CASRQGANTGELFF.

The chain joins TRBV9 to TRBJ2-5; possible D gene TRBD2, 5 bases. Germline loops: CDR1 SGDLS, CDR2 YYNGEE. Trimming shortened V by 0 bases and J by 7 bases, and 13 bases separated the two germline ends. The CDR3 covers 14 residues. The CDR3 here is CASSVGMGVGTQYF. CDR3 coding DNA: TGTGCCAGCAGCGTAGGGATGGGAGTCGGGACCCAGTACTTC.